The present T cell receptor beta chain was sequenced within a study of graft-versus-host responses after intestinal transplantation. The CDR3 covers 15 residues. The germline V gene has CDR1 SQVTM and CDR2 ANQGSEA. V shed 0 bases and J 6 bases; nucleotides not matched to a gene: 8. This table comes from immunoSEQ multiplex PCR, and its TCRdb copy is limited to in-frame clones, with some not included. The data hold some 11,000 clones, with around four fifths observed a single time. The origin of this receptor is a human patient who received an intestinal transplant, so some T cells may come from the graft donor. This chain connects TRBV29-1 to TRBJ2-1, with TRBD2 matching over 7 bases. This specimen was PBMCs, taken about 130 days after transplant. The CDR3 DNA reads TGCAGCGTTGAAGATCGCAGCGGGAACCCCAATGAGCAGTTCTTC. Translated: CSVEDRSGNPNEQFF.